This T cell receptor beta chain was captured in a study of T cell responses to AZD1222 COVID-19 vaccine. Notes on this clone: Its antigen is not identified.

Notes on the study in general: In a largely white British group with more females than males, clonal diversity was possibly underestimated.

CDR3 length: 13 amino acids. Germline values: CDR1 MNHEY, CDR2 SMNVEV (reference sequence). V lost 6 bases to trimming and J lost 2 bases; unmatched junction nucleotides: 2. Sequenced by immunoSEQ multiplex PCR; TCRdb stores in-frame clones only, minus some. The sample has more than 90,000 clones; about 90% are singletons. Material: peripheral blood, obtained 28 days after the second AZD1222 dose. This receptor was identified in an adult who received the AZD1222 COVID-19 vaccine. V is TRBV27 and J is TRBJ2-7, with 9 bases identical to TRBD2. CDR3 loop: CASRIAGAYEQYF. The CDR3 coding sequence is TGTGCCAGCAGAATAGCGGGAGCCTACGAGCAGTACTTC.